The 8 T cell receptor beta chains presented below share a single source sample, sequenced in a study of T cells expressing NK-cell markers. TCRdb reprocessed the 5' RACE reads and keeps a single row for each CDR3 protein, giving no DNA. This sample's table has hundreds of thousands of distinct CDR3 sequences. Sequenced material: blood T cells: a sorted CD56 or NKG2C T cell subset, CD4+ or CD8+ T cells, or bulk PBMC T cells (not recorded which). The receptors derive from a man between 18 and 69 years old in good health.

The chain joins TRBV3-1 to TRBJ2-2; the TRBD2 assignment by TCRdb is unverifiable without DNA. Germline V CDR1 and CDR2: LGHDT, YNNKEL (reference sequence). CDR3 length: 16 residues. The CDR3 here is CASSLYRTTNTGELFF.

The chain links TRBV29-1 to TRBJ2-5; the TRBD1 assignment by TCRdb is unverifiable without DNA. Germline-derived CDR1 and CDR2 are SQVTM and ANQGSEA. The CDR3 covers 13 residues. The CDR3: CSVATGIQETQYF.

The V gene is TRBV28, the J gene TRBJ2-3; TCRdb outputs TRBD2, but without DNA this stays unchecked. Germline lookup yields CDR1 MDHEN and CDR2 SYDVKM. The CDR3 runs to 15 residues. The CDR3 loop reads CASSASGGLGYTQYF.

The CDR3 reads CASSLGQHNQPQHF. The chain is built from TRBV12-3 or TRBV12-4 and TRBJ1-5; TCRdb's D gene call, TRBD1, goes unchecked for lack of DNA. This CDR3 contains 14 residues.

The chain joins TRBV12-3 or TRBV12-4 to TRBJ2-1; TCRdb indicates TRBD1, and absent DNA this call remains unverified. The CDR3 is 16 amino acids. The CDR3 sequence is CASSSLDRPPSNEQFF.

The chain combines TRBV7-2 with TRBJ2-5; TCRdb's D gene call, TRBD1, goes unchecked for lack of DNA. The germline V gene has CDR1 SGHTA and CDR2 FQGNSA. This CDR3 is 13 amino acids long. The CDR3 sequence: CASSSGQFETQYF.

V gene TRBV5-1 combines with J gene TRBJ2-1; TCRdb's D call, TRBD1, is unchecked because there is no DNA. The CDR3 length is 15 residues. Germline CDR1 is SGHRS and CDR2 is YFSETQ. CDR3 in amino acids: CASSSRTGKYNEQFF.

V usage is TRBV5-6 and J usage is TRBJ2-2. Germline loops: CDR1 SGHDT, CDR2 YYEEEE. This CDR3 region has 14 residues. CDR3 residues: CASSLRASTGELFF.